This is a list of T cell receptor beta chains from one sample in a study of blood T cell repertoires in COVID-19. TCRdb's table, derived via immunoSEQ multiplex PCR, lists solely in-frame clones and lacks some. Here the sample spans a few hundred thousand clones, about 87% being singletons. The source material was peripheral blood. The receptors stem from a man in his 70s with acute or convalescent COVID-19. Each CDR3 is given with its conserved first and last residue. Each record gives: J gene, D gene, V gene, clone size, CDR3 DNA, CDR3 protein. A D gene is named only where the DNA matches it firmly. Clone size is not always given. Where it is, it says once, few, many or a class for expanded clones.

TRBJ2-7 TRBD2 TRBV3-1/TRBV3-2 NA TGTGCCAGCAGCCGGGGGACTAGCCGACCTCTCGTCTACGAGCAGTACTTC CASSRGTSRPLVYEQYF
TRBJ2-7 NA TRBV28 NA TGTGCCAGCATCGGGGTTAGTACCTACGAGCAGTACTTC CASIGVSTYEQYF
TRBJ2-1 NA TRBV18 NA TGTGCCAGCTCCCTCAGGGTTACCTACAATGAGCAGTTCTTC CASSLRVTYNEQFF
TRBJ1-1 NA TRBV5-6 NA TGTGCCAGCAGCCCTCAGGGGAACACTGAAGCTTTCTTT CASSPQGNTEAFF
TRBJ2-7 NA TRBV5-1 NA TGCGCCAGCAGCTTGGGACTGAGCTCCTACGAGCAGTACTTC CASSLGLSSYEQYF
TRBJ2-1 NA TRBV29-1 NA TGCAGCGTTGCATCCGGCAATGAGCAGTTCTTC CSVASGNEQFF
TRBJ2-3 NA TRBV9 NA TGTGCCAGCAGCGCGGACACGATTGGGGATACGCAGTATTTT CASSADTIGDTQYF
TRBJ2-5 NA TRBV6-2/TRBV6-3 NA TGTGCCAGCAGTTACCGGGCGATTAGCGGAGAGACCCAGTACTTC CASSYRAISGETQYF
TRBJ2-3 TRBD2 TRBV7-2 once TGTGCCAGCAGCCGTCCACCGGGGGGGCCCACAGATACGCAGTATTTT CASSRPPGGPTDTQYF
TRBJ2-7 TRBD2 TRBV10-3 NA TGTGCCATCAGTGAGAACCCGGGAGGCTACGAGCAGTACTTC CAISENPGGYEQYF
TRBJ2-1 NA TRBV4-2 NA TGTGCCAGCAGCCGATCGTTAGCGTCAGTAGATGAGCAGTTCTTC CASSRSLASVDEQFF
TRBJ2-7 TRBD2 TRBV7-2 NA TGTGCCAGCAGCTTCCTAGCGGGAGCCGAGCAGTACTTC CASSFLAGAEQYF
TRBJ1-1 NA TRBV14 NA TGTGCCAGCAGCCAATCCGGGGGGATGAACACTGAAGCTTTCTTT CASSQSGGMNTEAFF